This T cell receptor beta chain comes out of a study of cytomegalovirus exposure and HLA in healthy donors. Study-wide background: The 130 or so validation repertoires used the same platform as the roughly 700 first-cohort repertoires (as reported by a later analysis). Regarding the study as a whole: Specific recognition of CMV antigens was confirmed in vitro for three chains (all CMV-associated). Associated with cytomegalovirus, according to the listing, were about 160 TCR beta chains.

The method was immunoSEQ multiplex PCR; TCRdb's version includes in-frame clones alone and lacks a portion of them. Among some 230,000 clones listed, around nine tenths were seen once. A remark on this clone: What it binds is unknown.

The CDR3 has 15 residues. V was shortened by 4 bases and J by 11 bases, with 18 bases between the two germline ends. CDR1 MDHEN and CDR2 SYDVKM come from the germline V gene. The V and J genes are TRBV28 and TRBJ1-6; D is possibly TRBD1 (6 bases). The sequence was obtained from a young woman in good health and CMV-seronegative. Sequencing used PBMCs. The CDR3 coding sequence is TGTGCCAGCAGTTCAAACTTACAGGGTACCCCACCCCTCCACTTT. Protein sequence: CASSSNLQGTPPLHF.